This entry is about one T cell receptor beta chain. This CDR3 comprises 15 residues. In germline, CDR1 is SGHRS, CDR2 YFSETQ. V lost 0 bases to trimming and J lost 5 bases, with 12 bases between them. The assay was immunoSEQ multiplex PCR, and TCRdb's table has in-frame clones only and misses some. The sample records about 170,000 clones, approximately 86% being singletons. This entry comes from a study of blood T cell repertoires in COVID-19. The TCR was taken from a man aged 65-85 years with acute or convalescent COVID-19. The V call is TRBV5-1, the J call TRBJ1-5; the D gene is possibly TRBD1 (5 bases). The sample consisted of peripheral blood. CDR3 bases: TGCGCCAGCAGCTTGGAGGGGATCGTGGATCAGCCCCAGCATTTT. This sequence encodes CASSLEGIVDQPQHF. The whole variable domain, remainder taken from reference TRBV5-1 and TRBJ1-5, is KAGVTQTPRYLIKTRGQQVTLSCSPISGHRSVSWYQQTPGQGLQFLFEYFSETQRNKGNFPGRFSGRQFSNSRSEMNVSTLELGDSALYLCASSLEGIVDQPQHFGDGTRLSIL.